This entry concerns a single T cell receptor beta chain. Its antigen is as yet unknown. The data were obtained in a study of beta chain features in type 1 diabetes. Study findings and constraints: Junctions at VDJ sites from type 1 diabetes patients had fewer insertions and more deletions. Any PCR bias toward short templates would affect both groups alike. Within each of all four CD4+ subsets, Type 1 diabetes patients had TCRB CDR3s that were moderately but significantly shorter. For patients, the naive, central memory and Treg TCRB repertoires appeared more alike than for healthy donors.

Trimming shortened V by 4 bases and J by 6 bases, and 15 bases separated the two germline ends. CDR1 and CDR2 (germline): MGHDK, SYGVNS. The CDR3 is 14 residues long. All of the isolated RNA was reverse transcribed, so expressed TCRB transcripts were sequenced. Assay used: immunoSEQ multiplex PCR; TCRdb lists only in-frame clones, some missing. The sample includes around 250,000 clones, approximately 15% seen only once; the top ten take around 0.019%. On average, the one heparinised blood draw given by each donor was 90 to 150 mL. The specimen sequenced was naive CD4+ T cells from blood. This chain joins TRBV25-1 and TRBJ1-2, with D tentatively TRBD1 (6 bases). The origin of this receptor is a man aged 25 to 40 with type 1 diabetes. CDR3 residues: CASSARQDFHGYTF. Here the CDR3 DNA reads TGTGCCAGCAGTGCCCGACAGGACTTTCATGGCTACACCTTC.